This entry lists 23 T cell receptor beta chains sequenced from one sample in a study of blood T cell repertoires in COVID-19. TCRdb keeps only in-frame clones here, not all; method: immunoSEQ multiplex PCR. The sample has about 140,000 clones; about four fifths are singletons. The sample comprised peripheral blood. The receptors derive from a man aged 70-80 years who had recovered from COVID-19.

This rearrangement joins TRBV11-2 to TRBJ2-1, with TRBD2 as a possible D gene (6 bases). V lost 3 bases and J 1 base, leaving 10 bases between the germline ends. Germline V lookup: CDR1 SGHAT, CDR2 FQNNGV. The CDR3 totals 15 residues. CDR3 sequence (DNA): TGTGCCAGCAGCTTCCGGGACTTATCCTACAATGAGCAGTTCTTC. Protein: CASSFRDLSYNEQFF.

The chain couples TRBV30 to TRBJ2-3; D not certain. The germline V gene has CDR1 GTSNPN and CDR2 SVGIG (reference sequence). The length of the CDR3 is 12 residues. Trimming left V 5 bases short and J 6 bases short, with 12 bases between. The CDR3 loop reads CAWLWAGDTQYF. CDR3 sequence (DNA): TGTGCCTGGTTATGGGCAGGCGATACGCAGTATTTT.

The chain employs TRBV6-2 or TRBV6-3 and TRBJ2-7, with no clear D. The germline gives CDR1 MNHEY, CDR2 SVGEGT. CDR3 length equals 12 residues. Trimming stripped 2 bases from V and 2 bases from J, with 4 bases between. For the CDR3, the DNA is TGTGCCAGCAGTTACATCACCTACGAGCAGTACTTC. As protein: CASSYITYEQYF.

The chain employs TRBV6-1 and TRBJ2-7, with D perhaps matching TRBD1 (5 bases). V gave up 6 bases and J gave up 2 bases, with 11 bases separating them. Germline V gene lookup returns CDR1 MNHNS and CDR2 SASEGT. The CDR3 is made up of 13 amino acids. CDR3 DNA: TGTGCCAGCAGCGACACAGGCACCTACGAGCAGTACTTC. Protein sequence: CASSDTGTYEQYF.

This clone was detected a few times. The gene calls are TRBV6-5 and TRBJ2-1; 9 positions agree with TRBD1. The CDR3 totals 13 residues. V gave up 5 bases and J gave up 9 bases; unmatched junction bases: 5. Germline CDR1 is MNHEY and CDR2 is SVGAGI. The CDR3 spells CASSPDRGGEQFF. The CDR3 nucleotides are TGTGCCAGCAGTCCGGACAGGGGAGGTGAGCAGTTCTTC.

The gene calls are TRBV2 and TRBJ2-7; 12 bases map to TRBD2. Germline V lookup: CDR1 SNHLY, CDR2 FYNNEI. Unmatched junction bases numbered 7, after V lost 4 bases and J lost 6 bases. This CDR3 has 15 residues. The CDR3 protein is CASSGLAGVGREQYF. The CDR3 nucleotides read TGTGCCAGCAGTGGACTAGCGGGAGTAGGGCGCGAGCAGTACTTC. Full variable domain (rest looked up from reference TRBV2 and TRBJ2-7): EPEVTQTPSHQVTQMGQEVILRCVPISNHLYFYWYRQILGQKVEFLVSFYNNEISEKSEIFDDQFSVERPDGSNFTLKIRSTKLEDSAMYFCASSGLAGVGREQYFGPGTRLTVT.

This rearrangement joins TRBV5-1 to TRBJ1-1; 10 bases align to TRBD1. Per germline, CDR1 SGHRS and CDR2 YFSETQ. With V trimmed by 0 bases and J by 0 bases, 5 bases remained unmatched. This CDR3 contains 17 residues. The CDR3 reads CASSLAGGQGMNTEAFF. The CDR3, as DNA: TGCGCCAGCAGCTTGGCCGGGGGACAGGGGATGAACACTGAAGCTTTCTTT.

The chain employs TRBV9 and TRBJ2-5; the match to TRBD1 covers 7 bases. CDR1 is SGDLS and CDR2 is YYNGEE in the germline V gene. The J segment lost 8 bases and the V segment lost 3 bases, leaving 10 bases of the junction unmatched. The length of the CDR3 is 14 residues. The CDR3 sequence: CASSEADRPETQYF. The CDR3, as DNA: TGTGCCAGCAGCGAGGCGGACAGGCCCGAAACCCAGTACTTC.

This sequence joins TRBV7-3 and TRBJ2-1; TRBD2 aligns across 12 bases. The V gene's germline CDR1 is SGHTA and CDR2 FQGTGA. CDR3 length: 17 amino acids. With 1 base clipped from V and 8 bases from J, the junction kept 9 bases outside the gene matches. For the CDR3, the DNA is TGTGCCAGCAGCTTAAACGGACTAGCGGGGAGATTAGATGAGCAGTTCTTC. Translating gives CASSLNGLAGRLDEQFF.

The rearrangement joins TRBV5-4 to TRBJ1-2; D is perhaps TRBD1 (6 bases). The CDR3 is 14 amino acids. The V and J ends lost 3 bases and 4 bases respectively, with 13 bases between them. Germline V gene sequence: CDR1 SGHNT, CDR2 YYREEE (reference sequence). CDR3 region: CASSYTGLGYGYTF. The CDR3 coding sequence is TGTGCCAGCAGCTACACAGGGTTGGGCTATGGCTACACCTTC.

This chain links TRBV30 with TRBJ1-1; possible D gene TRBD1, 5 bases. The length of the CDR3 is 16 residues. Trimming removed 3 bases at V and 0 bases at J, with 17 bases between. Germline V CDR1 and CDR2: GTSNPN, SVGIG (reference sequence). The CDR3 spells CAWRALGGTMNTEAFF. The CDR3, as DNA: TGTGCCTGGAGAGCGCTCGGCGGGACCATGAACACTGAAGCTTTCTTT.

As regards this clone: The junction differs from germline at one of its ends, possibly a read error. The chain employs TRBV30 and TRBJ2-3; possibly TRBD2 for D (5 bases). Germline CDR1 is GTSNPN and CDR2 is SVGIG (reference sequence). This CDR3 is 11 amino acids long. CDR3 nucleotides: TGTGCCTGGAGTGTTGGGAGATGGGTCACCTTT. As protein: CAWSVGRWVTF. The full variable domain, with the rest looked up from reference TRBV30 and TRBJ2-3, is SQTIHQWPATLVQPVGSPLSLECTVEGTSNPNLYWYRQAAGRGLQLLFYSVGIGQISSEVPQNLSASRPQDRQFILSSKKLLLSDSGFYLCAWSVGRWVTFGPGTRLTVL.

In nucleotides, the CDR3 is TGCGCCAGCAGCCAAGATCCAGCGGGAGGGGGTTCCACAGATACGCAGTATTTT. This encodes CASSQDPAGGGSTDTQYF. V and J are TRBV4-3 and TRBJ2-3, with 10 nucleotides matching TRBD2. The germline V gene has CDR1 LGHNA and CDR2 YSLEER. The CDR3 covers 18 residues. The V gene end was trimmed by 0 bases and the J gene end by 2 bases; junction bases not matched to a gene: 8.

This rearrangement joins TRBV7-8 to TRBJ1-5; D unresolved. The V gene lost 5 bases and the J gene lost 6 bases, with 17 bases spanning the gap. CDR3 length equals 15 residues. In germline, CDR1 is SGHVS, CDR2 FQNEAQ. CDR3 region: CASSQTRERSQPQHF. CDR3 bases: TGTGCCAGCAGCCAAACCCGGGAGCGGAGTCAGCCCCAGCATTTT. Filled out from reference TRBV7-8 and TRBJ1-5, the complete variable domain reads GAGVSQSPRYKVAKRGQDVALRCDPISGHVSLFWYQQALGQGPEFLTYFQNEAQLDKSGLPSDRFFAERPEGSVSTLKIQRTQQEDSAVYLCASSQTRERSQPQHFGDGTRLSIL.

The rearrangement joins TRBV7-2 to TRBJ2-5, with 7 nucleotides matching TRBD2. Trimming cost V 4 bases and J 4 bases; bases outside gene matches: 9. This CDR3 is 15 amino acids long. The germline gives CDR1 SGHTA, CDR2 FQGNSA. CDR3: CASSSETSVRETQYF. In nucleotides, the CDR3 is TGTGCCAGCAGCTCCGAAACTAGCGTTCGAGAGACCCAGTACTTC.

The chain carries TRBV2 and TRBJ2-1; 8 nucleotides match TRBD2. In germline, CDR1 is SNHLY, CDR2 FYNNEI. V shed 5 bases, J shed 4 bases, and the junction held 4 bases outside the gene matches. There are 14 residues in the CDR3. The CDR3 nucleotides read TGTGCCAGCAGTATCAGCGGGAGTTACAATGAGCAGTTCTTC. It is translated as CASSISGSYNEQFF.

V gene TRBV11-2 combines with J gene TRBJ2-7; TRBD2 might be the D (6 bases). The ends were cut back, 1 base at V and 4 bases at J, with 14 bases in the middle. This CDR3 comprises 15 residues. Germline V gene sequence: CDR1 SGHAT, CDR2 FQNNGV. CDR3 DNA: TGTGCCAGCAGCTTAGGGGGGGACCCTCTATACGAGCAGTACTTC. Translation: CASSLGGDPLYEQYF.

V usage is TRBV15 and J usage is TRBJ2-2, with D possibly matching TRBD1 (5 bases). V lost 1 base, J lost 7 bases, and 13 bases lay in between. Germline V gene data show CDR1 as LNHNV and CDR2 as YYDKDF (reference sequence). The CDR3 has 15 amino acids. The CDR3 loop is CATSRGGLGSGELFF. In DNA form, the CDR3 reads TGTGCCACCAGCAGAGGGGGCCTGGGTAGCGGGGAGCTGTTTTTT.

This chain joins TRBV11-2 and TRBJ2-7, with 7 bases matching TRBD1. V lost 5 bases and J lost 1; bases outside the gene matches: 5. The CDR3 length is 14 residues. Germline values: CDR1 SGHAT, CDR2 FQNNGV. DNA for the CDR3: TGTGCCAGCAGCCAAAACAGGGGATCCTACGAGCAGTACTTC. Amino acids: CASSQNRGSYEQYF.

This clone was recorded only once. The chain employs TRBV2 and TRBJ2-7, with TRBD1 identical over 8 bases. Per germline, CDR1 SNHLY and CDR2 FYNNEI. The CDR3 spans 13 residues. The trim removed 7 bases at V and 4 bases at J, leaving 6 bases unmatched. The CDR3 sequence is CASTRDRNYEQYF. The CDR3 DNA sequence: TGTGCCAGCACTAGGGACAGGAATTACGAGCAGTACTTC.

V and J are TRBV7-9 and TRBJ2-3; 9 bases align to TRBD2. The CDR3 consists of 16 residues. V was pared by 1 base and J by 3 bases, with 5 bases of the junction left unmatched. The germline gives CDR1 SEHNR, CDR2 FQNEAQ (reference sequence). CDR3 sequence: CASSLVTSGDTDTQYF. CDR3 nucleotides: TGTGCCAGCAGCTTAGTGACTAGCGGAGATACAGATACGCAGTATTTT.

The genes are TRBV24-1 and TRBJ2-1; D is possibly TRBD2 (5 bases). The germline V gene encodes CDR1 KGHDR and CDR2 SFDVKD. Trimming shortened V by 11 bases and J by 2 bases, and 12 bases separated the two germline ends. The CDR3 has 13 residues. The CDR3 is CAIGGGPYNEQFF. The CDR3 coding sequence is TGTGCCATCGGAGGTGGGCCCTACAATGAGCAGTTCTTC.

In DNA, the CDR3 is TGTGCGGCTGGACAGGGGCCTGCCAATGAGCAGTTCTTC. It specifies CAAGQGPANEQFF. The V gene is TRBV18, the J gene TRBJ2-1; 9 positions agree with TRBD1. The CDR3 runs to 13 residues. Germline CDR1 reads KGHSH; CDR2 reads LQKENI.